These T cell receptor beta chains were read from a single sample in a study of cytomegalovirus exposure and HLA in healthy donors. The method was immunoSEQ multiplex PCR; TCRdb's version includes in-frame clones alone and lacks a portion of them. The sample shows 65,000 to 100,000 clones, roughly 73% of them seen only once. Sequenced material: PBMCs. Receptor source: a man aged 35 to 55 in good health and CMV-seronegative. Each CDR3 is given with its conserved first and last residue. Size is stated for part of the rows, as once, few or many counts, or as a class when the clone is expanded.

J gene	clone size	V gene	CDR3 protein
TRBJ2-7	-	TRBV28	CASSLGGQWRTSGSYEQYF
TRBJ2-2	-	TRBV29-1	CSVSRGTGTVGELFF
TRBJ2-6	-	TRBV2	CASVKLADGGANVLTF
TRBJ1-1	-	TRBV5-1	CASSLVWGGTTEAFF
TRBJ1-3	-	TRBV6-5	CASSYGRPGVGDTIYF
TRBJ1-1	once	TRBV6-8	CASSYSSTETNTEAFF
TRBJ1-1	-	TRBV7-2	CASSRPYRGNEAFF
TRBJ2-3	-	TRBV5-1	CASSLGLAVPDTQYF
TRBJ1-2	-	TRBV6-1	CASSDNWATGYTF
TRBJ2-3	-	TRBV9	CASSVEGTGTDTQYF
TRBJ2-2	-	TRBV7-3	CASSSSGRATGELFF
TRBJ2-2	-	TRBV6-5	CASSSGLVPGELFF
TRBJ1-2	-	TRBV19	CASCPETNYGYTF
TRBJ2-2	-	TRBV6-1	CASRDTGTGELFF
TRBJ2-7	-	TRBV7-9	CASSRGQGVFGYEQYF
TRBJ2-1	-	TRBV5-6	CASSLATSTYNEQFF
TRBJ1-1	-	TRBV5-1	CASSLAFDGALNTEAFF
TRBJ1-1	-	TRBV4-1	CASSQVELSTEAFF
TRBJ2-3	-	TRBV7-9	CASSFDRGSTDTQYF
TRBJ1-6	-	TRBV15	CATSRDRNPYNSPLHF
TRBJ1-1	-	TRBV7-9	CASSLGGHVEAFF
TRBJ2-3	-	TRBV4-1	CASSQVLDTQYF